The rows below give T cell receptor beta chains drawn from one sample of a study of blood T cell repertoires in COVID-19. Method: immunoSEQ multiplex PCR; TCRdb's copy keeps in-frame clones and lacks some. The table shows roughly 120,000 clones, with roughly 80% occurring only once. Material for sequencing was peripheral blood. These receptor sequences come from a middle-aged man with acute or convalescent COVID-19. Both conserved end residues are part of each CDR3. The order of the fields is CDR3 protein, CDR3 DNA, J gene, D gene, V gene, clone size. A D gene is named only where the DNA matches it firmly. Size values are once, few and many counts, or a class for expanded clones, and some rows have none.

cdr3_aa: CASSLRQGAASNYGYTF
cdr3_nt: TGTGCCAGCAGCTTACGACAGGGGGCGGCTAGTAACTATGGCTACACCTTC
j_call: TRBJ1-2
d_call: TRBD1
v_call: TRBV5-4
clone_size: -

cdr3_aa: CASSSWTSGSLEQFF
cdr3_nt: TGTGCCAGCAGCTCCTGGACTAGCGGGAGCCTCGAGCAGTTCTTC
j_call: TRBJ2-1
d_call: TRBD2
v_call: TRBV7-9
clone_size: few

cdr3_aa: CASSLQGGEQYF
cdr3_nt: TGCGCCAGCAGCTTGCAGGGAGGCGAGCAGTACTTC
j_call: TRBJ2-7
d_call: -
v_call: TRBV5-1
clone_size: once

cdr3_aa: CASREGLAHEQYF
cdr3_nt: TGTGCCAGCAGAGAGGGACTAGCTCACGAGCAGTACTTC
j_call: TRBJ2-7
d_call: TRBD2
v_call: TRBV6-5
clone_size: -

cdr3_aa: CASSFASNYGYTF
cdr3_nt: TGTGCCAGCAGTTTTGCCAGTAACTATGGCTACACCTTC
j_call: TRBJ1-2
d_call: -
v_call: TRBV12-3/TRBV12-4
clone_size: -

cdr3_aa: CASSYPGAPETQYF
cdr3_nt: TGTGCCAGCAGTTACCCTGGAGCTCCGGAGACCCAGTACTTC
j_call: TRBJ2-5
d_call: -
v_call: TRBV6-6
clone_size: -

cdr3_aa: CASSGGLGETQYF
cdr3_nt: TGTGCCAGCAGCGGGGGTCTGGGGGAGACCCAGTACTTC
j_call: TRBJ2-5
d_call: -
v_call: TRBV6-1
clone_size: -

cdr3_aa: CASSGQGNTEAFF
cdr3_nt: TGTGCCAGCTCGGGACAGGGGAACACTGAAGCTTTCTTT
j_call: TRBJ1-1
d_call: TRBD1
v_call: TRBV18
clone_size: -

cdr3_aa: CASSLKGQSSGNTIYF
cdr3_nt: TGTGCCAGCAGCTTAAAGGGACAGTCCTCTGGAAACACCATATATTTT
j_call: TRBJ1-3
d_call: TRBD1
v_call: TRBV7-7
clone_size: -

cdr3_aa: CASSLFGQGDSYEQYF
cdr3_nt: TGTGCCAGCAGTTTATTTGGACAGGGCGACTCCTACGAGCAGTACTTC
j_call: TRBJ2-7
d_call: TRBD1
v_call: TRBV6-9
clone_size: few

cdr3_aa: CASSLTSGGEPYNEQFF
cdr3_nt: TGTGCCAGCAGCTTGACTAGCGGGGGGGAACCTTACAATGAGCAGTTCTTC
j_call: TRBJ2-1
d_call: TRBD2
v_call: TRBV5-6
clone_size: -

cdr3_aa: CASSLRTGQNTEAFF
cdr3_nt: TGTGCCAGCAGCCTCAGGACAGGACAGAACACTGAAGCTTTCTTT
j_call: TRBJ1-1
d_call: TRBD1
v_call: TRBV7-8
clone_size: -

cdr3_aa: CAISAGEGNEKLFF
cdr3_nt: TGTGCCATCAGTGCAGGGGAGGGGAATGAAAAACTGTTTTTT
j_call: TRBJ1-4
d_call: -
v_call: TRBV10-3
clone_size: -

cdr3_aa: CASSQEDSGYSYEQYF
cdr3_nt: TGTGCCAGCAGCCAAGAGGACAGTGGTTACTCCTACGAGCAGTACTTC
j_call: TRBJ2-7
d_call: -
v_call: TRBV4-2
clone_size: -

cdr3_aa: CASSTDRGGSPLHF
cdr3_nt: TGTGCCAGCTCAACGGACAGGGGAGGATCACCCCTCCACTTT
j_call: TRBJ1-6
d_call: TRBD1
v_call: TRBV18
clone_size: -

cdr3_aa: CASSAGTGGYTF
cdr3_nt: TGTGCCAGCAGCGCCGGGACAGGAGGCTACACCTTC
j_call: TRBJ1-2
d_call: TRBD1
v_call: TRBV6-5
clone_size: -

cdr3_aa: CASSLRDTLYTEAFF
cdr3_nt: TGTGCCAGCAGTTTACGGGACACCTTATACACTGAAGCTTTCTTT
j_call: TRBJ1-1
d_call: -
v_call: TRBV27
clone_size: -

cdr3_aa: CASSSELGLAGVNTDTQYF
cdr3_nt: TGTGCCAGCAGCTCCGAATTAGGACTAGCGGGGGTCAACACAGATACGCAGTATTTT
j_call: TRBJ2-3
d_call: TRBD2
v_call: TRBV7-9
clone_size: -

cdr3_aa: CASSGGTSGSYEQYF
cdr3_nt: TGTGCCAGCTCTGGGGGGACTAGCGGCTCCTACGAGCAGTACTTC
j_call: TRBJ2-7
d_call: TRBD2
v_call: TRBV11-2
clone_size: -

cdr3_aa: CASSKNGGTNEKLFF
cdr3_nt: TGTGCCAGCAGCAAGAACGGGGGAACTAATGAAAAACTGTTTTTT
j_call: TRBJ1-4
d_call: -
v_call: TRBV9
clone_size: -

cdr3_aa: CASSRQVNTEAFF
cdr3_nt: TGTGCCAGTAGTAGACAGGTGAACACTGAAGCTTTCTTT
j_call: TRBJ1-1
d_call: -
v_call: TRBV19
clone_size: few

cdr3_aa: CASSFSGGGETQYF
cdr3_nt: TGTGCCAGCAGCTTCAGCGGGGGCGGGGAGACCCAGTACTTC
j_call: TRBJ2-5
d_call: TRBD2
v_call: TRBV7-9
clone_size: -

cdr3_aa: CAISGTAGQPQHF
cdr3_nt: TGTGCCATCAGTGGTACGGCGGGGCAGCCCCAGCATTTT
j_call: TRBJ1-5
d_call: -
v_call: TRBV10-3
clone_size: -

cdr3_aa: CAISRDRPPNEQFF
cdr3_nt: TGTGCCATCAGTCGGGACAGACCACCCAATGAGCAGTTCTTC
j_call: TRBJ2-1
d_call: TRBD1
v_call: TRBV10-3
clone_size: once